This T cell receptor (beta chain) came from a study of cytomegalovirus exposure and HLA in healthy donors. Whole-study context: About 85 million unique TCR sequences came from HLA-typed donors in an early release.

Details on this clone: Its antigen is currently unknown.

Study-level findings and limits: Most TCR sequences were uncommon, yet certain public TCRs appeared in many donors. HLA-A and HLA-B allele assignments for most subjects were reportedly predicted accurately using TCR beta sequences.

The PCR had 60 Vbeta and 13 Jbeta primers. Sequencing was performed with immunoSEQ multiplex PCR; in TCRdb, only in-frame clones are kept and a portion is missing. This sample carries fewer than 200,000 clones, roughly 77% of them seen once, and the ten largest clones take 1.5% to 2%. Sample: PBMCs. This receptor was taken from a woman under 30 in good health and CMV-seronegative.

In DNA form, the CDR3 reads TGTGCCAGCAGCTTCGGTATTGGCACAGATACGCAGTATTTT. Translating gives CASSFGIGTDTQYF. The chain has TRBV7-3 and TRBJ2-3; D unresolved. Germline CDR1 reads SGHTA; CDR2 reads FQGTGA. This CDR3 contains 14 residues. Trimming removed 3 bases from V and 1 base from J, with 8 bases in between.